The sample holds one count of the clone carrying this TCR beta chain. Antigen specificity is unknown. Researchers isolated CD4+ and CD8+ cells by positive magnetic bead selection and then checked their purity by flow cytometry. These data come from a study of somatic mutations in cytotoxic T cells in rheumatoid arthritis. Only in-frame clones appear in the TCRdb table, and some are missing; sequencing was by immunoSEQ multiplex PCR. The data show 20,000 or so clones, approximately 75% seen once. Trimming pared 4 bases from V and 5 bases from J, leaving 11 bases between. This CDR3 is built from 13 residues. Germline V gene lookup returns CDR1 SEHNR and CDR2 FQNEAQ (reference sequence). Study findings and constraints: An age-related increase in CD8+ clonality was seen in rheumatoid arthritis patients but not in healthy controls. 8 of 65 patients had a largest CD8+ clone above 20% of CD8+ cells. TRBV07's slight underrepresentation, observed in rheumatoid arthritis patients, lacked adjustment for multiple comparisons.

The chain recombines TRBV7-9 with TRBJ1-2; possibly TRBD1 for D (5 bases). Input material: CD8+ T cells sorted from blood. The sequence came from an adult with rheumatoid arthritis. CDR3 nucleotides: TGTGCCAGCAGCTCGACAGCGTATTATGGCTACACCTTC. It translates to CASSSTAYYGYTF.